The T cell receptor beta chain under discussion was sequenced for a study of cytomegalovirus exposure and HLA in healthy donors. This CDR3 comprises 17 residues. With 0 bases removed from V and 1 base from J, the gap between germline ends came to 13 bases. Germline V gene data show CDR1 as LGHNA and CDR2 as YSLEER. Healthy people donating bone marrow made up the donors. Nominally healthy donors provided the samples, though records likely missed some immune exposures. As regards this clone: Its antigen is undetermined.

Study-wide findings and caveats: When the data were analyzed later, several of the most significant clusters appeared to be linked to common viral pathogens. Associated with cytomegalovirus, according to the listing, were fewer than 200 TCR beta chains.

Amplification used 60 Vbeta primers and 13 Jbeta primers. Repertoires were generated with immunoSEQ multiplex PCR, while TCRdb's copy carries only in-frame clones and drops some. The sample totals 60,000 to 80,000 clones. The sequence came from a man between 40 and 49 years old in good health and CMV-seronegative. The specimen was PBMCs. V gene TRBV4-3 combines with J gene TRBJ2-4; perhaps TRBD1 as D (6 bases). CDR3 residues: CASSQDLGAQAKNIQYF. The CDR3 nucleotides read TGCGCCAGCAGCCAAGATTTGGGGGCGCAGGCCAAAAACATTCAGTACTTC.